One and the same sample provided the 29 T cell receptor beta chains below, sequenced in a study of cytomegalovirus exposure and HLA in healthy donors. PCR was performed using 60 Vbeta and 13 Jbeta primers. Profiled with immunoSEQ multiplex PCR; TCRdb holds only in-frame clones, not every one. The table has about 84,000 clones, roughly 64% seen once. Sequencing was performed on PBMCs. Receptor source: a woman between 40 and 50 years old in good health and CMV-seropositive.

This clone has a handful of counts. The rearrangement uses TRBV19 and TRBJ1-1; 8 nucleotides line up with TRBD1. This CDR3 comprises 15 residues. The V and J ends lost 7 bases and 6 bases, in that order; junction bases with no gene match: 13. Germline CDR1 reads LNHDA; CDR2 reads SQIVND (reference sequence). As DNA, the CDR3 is TGTGCCAGTAACGGCCCTAGACAGGGGTCCTCTGAAGCTTTCTTT. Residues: CASNGPRQGSSEAFF.

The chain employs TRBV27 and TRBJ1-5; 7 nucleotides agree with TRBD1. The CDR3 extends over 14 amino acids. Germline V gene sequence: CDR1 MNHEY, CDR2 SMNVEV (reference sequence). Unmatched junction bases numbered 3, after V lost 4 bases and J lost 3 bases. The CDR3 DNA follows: TGTGCCAGCAGTTCGACAGGGTACAATCAGCCCCAGCATTTT. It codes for CASSSTGYNQPQHF.

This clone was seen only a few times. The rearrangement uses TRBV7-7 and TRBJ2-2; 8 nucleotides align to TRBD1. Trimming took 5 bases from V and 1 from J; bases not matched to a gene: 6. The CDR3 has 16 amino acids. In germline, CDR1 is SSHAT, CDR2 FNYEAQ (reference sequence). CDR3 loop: CASSPRQGLNTGELFF. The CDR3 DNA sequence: TGTGCCAGCAGCCCGCGACAGGGGTTGAACACCGGGGAGCTGTTTTTT.

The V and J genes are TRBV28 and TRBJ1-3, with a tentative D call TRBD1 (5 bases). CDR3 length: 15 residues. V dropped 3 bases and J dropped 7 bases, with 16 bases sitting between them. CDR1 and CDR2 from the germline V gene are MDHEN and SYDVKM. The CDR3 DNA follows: TGTGCCAGCAGTTTCGGGGGGGGGATTAGGAACACCATATATTTT. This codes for CASSFGGGIRNTIYF.

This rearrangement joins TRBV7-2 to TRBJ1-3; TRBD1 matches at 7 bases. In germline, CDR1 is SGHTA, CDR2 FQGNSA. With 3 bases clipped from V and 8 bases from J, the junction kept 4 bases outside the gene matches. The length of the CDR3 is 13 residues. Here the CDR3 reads CASSFRQGDTIYF. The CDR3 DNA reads TGTGCCAGCAGCTTCCGACAGGGAGACACCATATATTTT.

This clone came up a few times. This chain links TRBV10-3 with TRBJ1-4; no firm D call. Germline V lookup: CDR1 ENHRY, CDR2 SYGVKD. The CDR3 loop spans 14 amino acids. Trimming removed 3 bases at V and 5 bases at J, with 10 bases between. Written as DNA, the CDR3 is TGTGCCATCAGTGATGGAGACGGAAATGAAAAACTGTTTTTT. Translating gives CAISDGDGNEKLFF.

CDR3 amino acids: CASSQDSRGNTGELFF. CDR3 DNA sequence: TGTGCCAGCAGCCAAGATTCCCGGGGGAACACCGGGGAGCTGTTTTTT. J is TRBJ2-2 and V is TRBV4-2; possible D gene TRBD2, 5 bases. The CDR3 has 16 amino acids. The V end lost 0 bases, the J end lost 1 base, and 9 bases lay between the germline ends. Germline lookup yields CDR1 LGHNA and CDR2 YNFKEQ.

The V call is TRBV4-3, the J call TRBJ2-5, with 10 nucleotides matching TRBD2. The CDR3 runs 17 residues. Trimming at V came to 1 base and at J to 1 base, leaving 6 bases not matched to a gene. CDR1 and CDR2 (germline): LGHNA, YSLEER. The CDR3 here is CASSQVGSGRVQETQYF. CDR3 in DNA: TGCGCCAGCAGCCAAGTGGGAAGCGGGAGGGTCCAAGAGACCCAGTACTTC.

CDR3 residues: CASRSQGQLSGYTF. Written as DNA, the CDR3 is TGTGCCAGCAGGTCCCAGGGGCAATTGTCGGGCTACACCTTC. The chain has TRBV28 and TRBJ1-2; possibly TRBD1 for D (6 bases). Germline V gene lookup returns CDR1 MDHEN and CDR2 SYDVKM. Trimming took 6 bases from V and 8 from J, leaving 19 bases between them. The length of the CDR3 is 14 residues.

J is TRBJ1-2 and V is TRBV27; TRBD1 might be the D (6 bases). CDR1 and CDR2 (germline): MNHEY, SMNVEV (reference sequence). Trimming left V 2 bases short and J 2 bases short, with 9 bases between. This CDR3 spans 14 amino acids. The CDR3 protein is CASSLQGPNYGYTF. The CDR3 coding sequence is TGTGCCAGCAGTTTACAGGGGCCGAACTATGGCTACACCTTC.

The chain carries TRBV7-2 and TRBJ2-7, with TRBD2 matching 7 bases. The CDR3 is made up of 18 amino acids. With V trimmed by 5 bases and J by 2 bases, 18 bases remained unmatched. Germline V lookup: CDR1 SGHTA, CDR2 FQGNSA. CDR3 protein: CASSRTGAGNSYPYEQYF. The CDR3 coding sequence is TGTGCCAGCAGCAGGACGGGAGCGGGGAATTCATACCCCTACGAGCAGTACTTC.

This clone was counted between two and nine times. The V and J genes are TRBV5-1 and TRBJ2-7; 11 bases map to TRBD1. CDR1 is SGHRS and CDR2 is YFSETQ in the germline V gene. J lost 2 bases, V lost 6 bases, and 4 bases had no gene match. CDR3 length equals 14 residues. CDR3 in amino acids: CASNPGQGAYEQYF. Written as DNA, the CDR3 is TGCGCCAGCAACCCGGGACAGGGGGCCTACGAGCAGTACTTC.

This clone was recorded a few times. CDR3 amino acids: CASSEEGGRKTDTQYF. The CDR3 DNA follows: TGTGCCAGCAGTGAGGAGGGGGGGCGAAAAACAGATACGCAGTATTTT. The chain links TRBV2 to TRBJ2-3, with D tentatively TRBD2 (7 bases). The CDR3 covers 16 residues. Germline loops: CDR1 SNHLY, CDR2 FYNNEI. With 3 bases removed from V and 3 bases from J, the gap between germline ends came to 16 bases. The full variable domain, in which reference TRBV2 and TRBJ2-3 provide the parts outside the CDR3, is EPEVTQTPSHQVTQMGQEVILRCVPISNHLYFYWYRQILGQKVEFLVSFYNNEISEKSEIFDDQFSVERPDGSNFTLKIRSTKLEDSAMYFCASSEEGGRKTDTQYFGPGTRLTVL.

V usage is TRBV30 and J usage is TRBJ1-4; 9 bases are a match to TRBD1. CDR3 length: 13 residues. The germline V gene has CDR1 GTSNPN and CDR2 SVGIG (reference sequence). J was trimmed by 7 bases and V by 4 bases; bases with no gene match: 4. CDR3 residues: CAWTTDRGEKLFF. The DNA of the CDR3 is TGTGCCTGGACTACGGACAGGGGTGAAAAACTGTTTTTT.

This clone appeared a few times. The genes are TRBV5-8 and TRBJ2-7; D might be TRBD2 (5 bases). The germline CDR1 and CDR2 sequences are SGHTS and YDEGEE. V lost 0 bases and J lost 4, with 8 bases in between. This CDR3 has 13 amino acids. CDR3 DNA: TGTGCCAGCAGCTTGGGACGGACTTACGAGCAGTACTTC. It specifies CASSLGRTYEQYF.

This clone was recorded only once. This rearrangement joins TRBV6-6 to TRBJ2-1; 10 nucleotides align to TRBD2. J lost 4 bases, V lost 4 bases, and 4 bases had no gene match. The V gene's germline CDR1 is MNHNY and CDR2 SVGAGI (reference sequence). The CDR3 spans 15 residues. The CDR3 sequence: CASSWTSGSYNEQFF. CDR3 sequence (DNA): TGTGCCAGCAGTTGGACTAGCGGTTCTTACAATGAGCAGTTCTTC.

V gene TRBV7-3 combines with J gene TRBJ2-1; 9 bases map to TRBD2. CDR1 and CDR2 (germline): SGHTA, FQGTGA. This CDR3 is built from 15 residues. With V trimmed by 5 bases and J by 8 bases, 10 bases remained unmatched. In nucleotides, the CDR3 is TGTGCCAGCAGCCCCCGCGGGACTAGCATCTATGAGCAGTTCTTC. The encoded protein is CASSPRGTSIYEQFF.

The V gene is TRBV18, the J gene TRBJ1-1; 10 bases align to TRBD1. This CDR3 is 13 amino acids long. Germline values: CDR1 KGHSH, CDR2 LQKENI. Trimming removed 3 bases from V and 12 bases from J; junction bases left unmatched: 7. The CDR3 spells CASSPKDRGNPFF. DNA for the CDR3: TGTGCCAGCTCACCTAAGGACAGGGGGAACCCTTTCTTT.

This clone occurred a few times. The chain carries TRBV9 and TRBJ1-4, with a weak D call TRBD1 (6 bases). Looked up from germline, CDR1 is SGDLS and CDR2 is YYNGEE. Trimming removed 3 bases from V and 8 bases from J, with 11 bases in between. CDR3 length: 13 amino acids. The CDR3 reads CASSARGTEKLFF. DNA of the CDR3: TGTGCCAGCAGCGCCAGGGGTACCGAAAAACTGTTTTTT. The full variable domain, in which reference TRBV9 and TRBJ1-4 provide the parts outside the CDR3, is DSGVTQTPKHLITATGQRVTLRCSPRSGDLSVYWYQQSLDQGLQFLIQYYNGEERAKGNILERFSAQQFPDLHSELNLSSLELGDSALYFCASSARGTEKLFFGSGTQLSVL.

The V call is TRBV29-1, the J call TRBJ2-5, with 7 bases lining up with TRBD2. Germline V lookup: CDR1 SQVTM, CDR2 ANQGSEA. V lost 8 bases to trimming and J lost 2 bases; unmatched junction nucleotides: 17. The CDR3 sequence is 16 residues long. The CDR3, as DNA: TGCAGCCTCAAGCGGGGCGGGTCCTCTATACAAGAGACCCAGTACTTC. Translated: CSLKRGGSSIQETQYF.

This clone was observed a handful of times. CDR3 sequence: CASSQDWGRGREKLFF. The CDR3 DNA is TGCGCCAGCAGCCAAGATTGGGGCAGGGGCCGCGAAAAACTGTTTTTT. The chain has TRBV4-3 and TRBJ1-4; tentative D call: TRBD1 (6 bases). This CDR3 has 16 residues. V was cut by 0 bases and J by 8 bases, with 16 bases left in between. Per germline, CDR1 LGHNA and CDR2 YSLEER.

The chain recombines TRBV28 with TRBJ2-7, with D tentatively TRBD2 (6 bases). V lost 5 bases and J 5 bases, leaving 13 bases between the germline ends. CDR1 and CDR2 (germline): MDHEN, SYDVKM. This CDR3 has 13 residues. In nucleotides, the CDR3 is TGTGCCAGCAGTAAGGCGGGGCGGAACGAGCAGTACTTC. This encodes CASSKAGRNEQYF.

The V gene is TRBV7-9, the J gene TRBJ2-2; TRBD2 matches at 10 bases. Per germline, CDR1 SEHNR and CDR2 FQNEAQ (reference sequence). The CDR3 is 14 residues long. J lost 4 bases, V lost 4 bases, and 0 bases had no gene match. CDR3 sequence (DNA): TGTGCCAGCAGCTGGACTAGCGGCACCGGGGAGCTGTTTTTT. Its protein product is CASSWTSGTGELFF.

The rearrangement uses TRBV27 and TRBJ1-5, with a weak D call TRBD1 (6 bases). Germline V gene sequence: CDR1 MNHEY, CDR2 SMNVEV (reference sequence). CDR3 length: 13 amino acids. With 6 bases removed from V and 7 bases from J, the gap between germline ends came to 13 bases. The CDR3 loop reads CASSGPGGQPQHF. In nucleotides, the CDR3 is TGTGCCAGCAGCGGACCTGGGGGCCAGCCCCAGCATTTT.

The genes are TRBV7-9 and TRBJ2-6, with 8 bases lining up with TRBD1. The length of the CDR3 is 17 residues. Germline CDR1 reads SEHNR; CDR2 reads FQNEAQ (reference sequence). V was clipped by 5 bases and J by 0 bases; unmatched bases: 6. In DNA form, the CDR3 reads TGTGCCAGCAGCCCCGGGACAGGCACCTCTGGGGCCAACGTCCTGACTTTC. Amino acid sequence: CASSPGTGTSGANVLTF.

CDR3 sequence: CASSPTGDSTGELFF. The CDR3 nucleotides read TGTGCCAGCAGCCCGACAGGGGATAGCACCGGGGAGCTGTTTTTT. The J gene is TRBJ2-2, the V gene TRBV5-4; 8 nucleotides line up with TRBD1. This CDR3 contains 15 residues. The ends lost 4 bases at V and 4 bases at J; junction bases unmatched: 6. Germline-derived CDR1 and CDR2 are SGHNT and YYREEE (reference sequence).

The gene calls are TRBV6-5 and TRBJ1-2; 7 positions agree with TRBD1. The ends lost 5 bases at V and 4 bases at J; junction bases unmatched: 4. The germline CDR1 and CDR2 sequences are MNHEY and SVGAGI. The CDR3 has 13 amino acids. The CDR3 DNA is TGTGCCAGCAGTACAGGGACAGCCTATGGCTACACCTTC. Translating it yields CASSTGTAYGYTF.

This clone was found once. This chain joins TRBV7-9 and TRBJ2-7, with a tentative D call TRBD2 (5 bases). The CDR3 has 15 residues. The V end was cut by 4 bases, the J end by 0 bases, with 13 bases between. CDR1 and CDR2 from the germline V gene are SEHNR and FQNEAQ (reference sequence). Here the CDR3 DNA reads TGTGCCAGCAGCTCGGGTTTAGCGATCTCCTACGAGCAGTACTTC. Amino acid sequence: CASSSGLAISYEQYF.

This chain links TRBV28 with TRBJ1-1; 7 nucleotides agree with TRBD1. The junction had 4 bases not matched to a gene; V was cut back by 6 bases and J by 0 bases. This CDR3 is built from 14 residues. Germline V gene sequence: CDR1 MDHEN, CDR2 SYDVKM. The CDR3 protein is CASRATGMNTEAFF. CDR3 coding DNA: TGTGCCAGCAGGGCGACAGGGATGAACACTGAAGCTTTCTTT.